Presented here are 10 T cell receptor beta chains from one specimen sequenced in a study of long-term antiretroviral therapy in people with HIV. Runs used v3.0 of the immunoSEQ assay and were done at survey level. The data were produced by immunoSEQ multiplex PCR, yet TCRdb's version contains in-frame clones alone and is incomplete. The table lists 35,000 to 45,000 clones, just under 95% of them singletons. Sequences were derived from unsorted PBMCs, sampled 4.1 years after starting antiretroviral therapy. All receptors come from a woman between 45 and 65 years old with HIV.

V usage is TRBV5-1 and J usage is TRBJ1-2; D gene uncertain. CDR1 SGHRS and CDR2 YFSETQ come from the germline V gene. The CDR3 has 14 residues. V dropped 2 bases and J dropped 3 bases, with 11 bases sitting between them. In DNA, the CDR3 is TGCGCCAGCAGCTTCAGCAGTCGGGACTATGGCTACACCTTC. Protein product: CASSFSSRDYGYTF.

The chain is built from TRBV27 and TRBJ1-3; the match to TRBD1 covers 9 bases. The CDR3 sequence is 18 residues long. V was pared by 10 bases and J by 0 bases, with 16 bases of the junction left unmatched. Germline V gene lookup returns CDR1 MNHEY and CDR2 SMNVEV (reference sequence). This chain's CDR3 is CANSALRDRVCSGNTIYF. The CDR3 nucleotides are TGTGCCAACTCCGCACTCCGGGACAGGGTTTGCTCTGGAAACACCATATATTTT.

The rearrangement links TRBV30 to TRBJ1-5; D unresolved. Germline lookup yields CDR1 GTSNPN and CDR2 SVGIG (reference sequence). CDR3 length: 13 residues. V dropped 1 base and J dropped 5 bases, with 9 bases sitting between them. CDR3 sequence (DNA): TGTGCCTGGAGTGAGGGAGCGGATCAGCCCCAGCATTTT. This sequence encodes CAWSEGADQPQHF.

The chain uses TRBV9 and TRBJ2-1; possibly TRBD2 for D (5 bases). The CDR3 sequence is 16 residues long. Trimming took 0 bases from V and 7 from J, leaving 17 bases between them. The germline CDR1 and CDR2 sequences are SGDLS and YYNGEE. Here the CDR3 reads CASSVGGSPGNNEQFF. CDR3 in DNA: TGTGCCAGCAGCGTAGGAGGGAGCCCTGGTAATAATGAGCAGTTCTTC.

J is TRBJ2-1 and V is TRBV7-2; 9 bases align to TRBD2. The CDR3 spans 15 residues. The V gene end was trimmed by 2 bases and the J gene end by 7 bases; junction bases not matched to a gene: 6. CDR1 is SGHTA, CDR2 FQGNSA, per germline. Here the CDR3 reads CASSLLGGGANEQFF. The DNA of the CDR3 is TGTGCCAGCAGCTTACTCGGCGGGGGGGCGAATGAGCAGTTCTTC.

This chain connects TRBV4-3 to TRBJ2-7, with 8 bases matching TRBD1. The CDR3 covers 15 residues. V shed 3 bases, J shed 3 bases, and the junction held 7 bases outside the gene matches. Germline V gene sequence: CDR1 LGHNA, CDR2 YSLEER. The CDR3 coding sequence is TGCGCCAGCAGCCAGGGGGACAGGACCCACTACGAGCAGTACTTC. Amino acids: CASSQGDRTHYEQYF.

V is TRBV14 and J is TRBJ1-4; D is perhaps TRBD1 (5 bases). V was cut by 4 bases and J by 12 bases, with 18 bases left in between. The CDR3 sequence is 14 residues long. CDR1 and CDR2 from the germline V gene are SGHDN and FVKESK. CDR3 sequence: CASSPTEGPTQLFF. CDR3 DNA: TGTGCCAGCAGCCCGACAGAAGGTCCGACGCAACTGTTTTTT.

The chain is built from TRBV4-1 and TRBJ2-7, with D maybe TRBD2 (6 bases). Trimming removed 1 base at V and 6 bases at J, with 19 bases between. The germline V gene has CDR1 MGHRA and CDR2 YSYEKL. The CDR3 consists of 16 residues. CDR3 sequence (DNA): TGCGCCAGCAGCCAAGGTCTCACTAGCACTCTTTCCGAGCAGTACTTC. Its translation is CASSQGLTSTLSEQYF.

The chain uses TRBV2 and TRBJ1-1, with 7 bases aligning to TRBD1. Germline V CDR1 and CDR2: SNHLY, FYNNEI. The CDR3 consists of 15 residues. The ends lost 5 bases at V and 1 base at J; junction bases unmatched: 7. The CDR3 region is CASSPGWDRNTEAFF. The CDR3, as DNA: TGTGCCAGCAGTCCGGGGTGGGACAGGAACACTGAAGCTTTCTTT.

V usage is TRBV10-3 and J usage is TRBJ2-5; tentatively, D is TRBD2 (6 bases). CDR3 length equals 13 residues. Trimming removed 7 bases at V and 5 bases at J, with 14 bases between. Per germline, CDR1 ENHRY and CDR2 SYGVKD. CDR3 loop: CAITAGRGETQYF. In DNA, the CDR3 is TGTGCCATCACCGCGGGAAGAGGGGAGACCCAGTACTTC.